Described below is a single T cell receptor beta chain sequence and its context. The record originates from a study of Ad26.COV2.S vaccination and SARS-CoV-2 variants. Study at large: A COV1001 Ad26.COV2.S trial-arm participant provided the sample. Ad26.COV2.S was injected intramuscularly once or twice, 56 days apart.

There are 13 residues in the CDR3. V was trimmed by 3 bases and J by 4 bases, leaving 9 bases between them. The method was immunoSEQ multiplex PCR; TCRdb's version includes in-frame clones alone and lacks a portion of them. The sample has hundreds of thousands of clones, more than 70% seen once. As to treatment: around 19 received Ad26.COV2.S at low or high dose, single or two shots; about 5 received placebo; per-sample allocation not given. Collection of the samples took place on day 63 after the first injection of vaccine or placebo. Based in Boston, the donor was an adult of 18-55 years. The sample here was peripheral blood, taken in a trial of Ad26.COV2.S vaccine versus placebo. The chain employs TRBV12-3 or TRBV12-4 and TRBJ1-2, with D unresolved. The TCR sequence derives from a person aged 18-65 years who received the Ad26.COV2.S COVID-19 vaccine or a placebo. Written as DNA, the CDR3 is TGTGCCAGCAGTTTCGACGGCAGCTATGGCTACACCTTC. Translated: CASSFDGSYGYTF.